The entry below gives a single T cell receptor (beta chain) sequence along with its context. This entry belongs to a study of T-cell memory formation after mild COVID-19. TCRdb processed the 5' RACE reads anew with MiXCR; each CDR3 protein has one entry. The data contain almost 250,000 distinct CDR3 sequences, 15% of them singletons. The junction had 5 bases not matched to a gene; V was cut back by 5 bases and J by 3 bases. Germline CDR1 and CDR2: MNHEY and SVGEGT. This CDR3 has 15 residues. Sequenced sample: PBMCs or a T cell subset sorted from them (not recorded which). The genes are TRBV6-2 or TRBV6-3 and TRBJ2-1; 9 bases line up with TRBD2. This TCR came from an adult woman who had mild COVID-19 (a few samples of this study predate the infection). Cell type and time point are not known. The CDR3 reads CASSRTSAYYNEQFF. CDR3 DNA: TGTGCCAGCAGTCGGACTAGCGCGTACTACAATGAGCAGTTCTTC.